The T cell receptor (beta chain) described here comes from a study of cytomegalovirus exposure and HLA in healthy donors. Primers for the PCR totalled 60 Vbeta and 13 Jbeta. Assay: immunoSEQ multiplex PCR; the TCRdb copy retains only in-frame clones and omits some. The profile shows 150,000 to 200,000 clones, roughly 80% of them singletons. The CDR3 runs to 16 residues. With 3 bases removed from V and 7 bases from J, the gap between germline ends came to 19 bases. Looked up from germline, CDR1 is MGHRA and CDR2 is YSYEKL. The origin of this receptor is a man between 35 and 55 years old in good health and CMV-seronegative. This chain links TRBV4-1 with TRBJ2-1; possible D gene TRBD2, 6 bases. The sample was PBMCs. For the CDR3, the DNA is TGCGCCAGCAGCCAGGTCGGTGGGGGGTGGAAGAATGAGCAGTTCTTC. This codes for CASSQVGGGWKNEQFF.